The T cell receptor beta chain described here comes from a study of control samples from healthy donors and cancer patients. Measured with immunoSEQ multiplex PCR; TCRdb has only the in-frame clones, and not every one. The sample includes some 79,000 clones, under 95% of them seen just once. This receptor was obtained from a woman aged 40 to 50 with lung cancer. The sample consisted of PBMCs.

The CDR3 coding sequence is TGTGCCAGCAGTCCCCTGGGGAACATAAACTATGGCTACACCTTC. Translated, it gives CASSPLGNINYGYTF. The chain recombines TRBV6-5 with TRBJ1-2; unclear D gene. Between the trimmed V and J ends, which lost 5 bases and 2 bases, there was a span of 15 bases. The CDR3 contains 15 residues. Germline CDR1 and CDR2: MNHEY and SVGAGI.